These T cell receptor beta chains were read from a single sample in a study of quantifying T cell responses using KT2 cells. From the UMI-ligation and nested PCR reads, TCRdb called clonotypes with MiXCR, one entry per CDR3 protein. This table has 40,000 or so distinct CDR3 sequences, about a sixth appearing once. Sequencing was carried out using PBMCs spiked with cells of the T cell clone KT2. These receptors originate from a human donor. CDR3s include the opening cysteine and the closing phenylalanine or tryptophan. D genes are given only for firm matches. For some rows the clone size is stated as once, few or many, or as a class when expanded; others skip it.

J gene: TRBJ1-2
clone size: -
V gene: TRBV7-2
D gene: -
CDR3 DNA: TGTGCCAGCAGCTTAATTTCGGGGGCTGATGGCTACACCTTC
CDR3 protein: CASSLISGADGYTF

J gene: TRBJ1-3
clone size: few
V gene: TRBV4-3
D gene: -
CDR3 DNA: TGCGCCAGCAGTTCCGACCCCGCTGACCCAACCAGGGTGTTT
CDR3 protein: CASSSDPADPTRVF

J gene: TRBJ2-7
clone size: -
V gene: TRBV4-2
D gene: TRBD2
CDR3 DNA: TGTGCCAGCAGCCCTCGGGAGGTATACTACGAGCAGTACTTC
CDR3 protein: CASSPREVYYEQYF

J gene: TRBJ2-3
clone size: few
V gene: TRBV6-2/TRBV6-3
D gene: -
CDR3 DNA: TGTGCCAGCGGGAGATGGACCGGTAGCACAGATACGCAGTATTTT
CDR3 protein: CASGRWTGSTDTQYF

J gene: TRBJ1-1
clone size: -
V gene: TRBV10-3
D gene: -
CDR3 DNA: TGTGCCATCAGTGGAAATTTTAAGGGACAAGAAGCTTTCTTT
CDR3 protein: CAISGNFKGQEAFF

J gene: TRBJ1-6
clone size: -
V gene: TRBV27
D gene: -
CDR3 DNA: TGTGCCAGCACTCCAGCCCCAGGGAGGAATTCACCCCTCCACTTT
CDR3 protein: CASTPAPGRNSPLHF

J gene: TRBJ1-1
clone size: -
V gene: TRBV12-3/TRBV12-4
D gene: -
CDR3 DNA: TGTGCCAGCAGACAGGACAGTAACACTGAAGCTTTCTTT
CDR3 protein: CASRQDSNTEAFF

J gene: TRBJ1-3
clone size: -
V gene: TRBV11-2
D gene: TRBD1
CDR3 DNA: TGTGCCAGCAGCTCCAGGGGGGAACCTTTAAACACCATATATTTT
CDR3 protein: CASSSRGEPLNTIYF

J gene: TRBJ1-1
clone size: many
V gene: TRBV7-3
D gene: -
CDR3 DNA: TGTGCCAGCAGCTTATCACAGAACACTGAAGCTTTCTTT
CDR3 protein: CASSLSQNTEAFF

J gene: TRBJ2-7
clone size: -
V gene: TRBV5-6
D gene: TRBD1
CDR3 DNA: TGTGCCGGTCAGACAGGGGGCCTAGACGAGCAGTACTTC
CDR3 protein: CAGQTGGLDEQYF

J gene: TRBJ1-1
clone size: few
V gene: TRBV20-1
D gene: -
CDR3 DNA: TGCAGTGCTAGAAAGGGGACCCTGAACACTGAAGCTTTCTTT
CDR3 protein: CSARKGTLNTEAFF

J gene: TRBJ2-3
clone size: many
V gene: TRBV6-4
D gene: TRBD2
CDR3 DNA: TGTGCCAGCAGTGACGGCGGGGGAGGGACAGATACGCAGTATTTT
CDR3 protein: CASSDGGGGTDTQYF

J gene: TRBJ2-1
clone size: -
V gene: TRBV7-8
D gene: TRBD2
CDR3 DNA: TGTGCCAGCAGCTTAGTTTGGACTAGCGGGACCAATGAGCAGTTCTTC
CDR3 protein: CASSLVWTSGTNEQFF

J gene: TRBJ2-7
clone size: many
V gene: TRBV5-5
D gene: -
CDR3 DNA: TGTGCCAGCAGCTCCGGGACGGGAGAATACGAGCAGTACTTC
CDR3 protein: CASSSGTGEYEQYF

J gene: TRBJ1-3
clone size: -
V gene: TRBV12-3/TRBV12-4
D gene: -
CDR3 DNA: TGTGCCAGCAGTTTATTACAGCAAGGAAACACCATATATTTT
CDR3 protein: CASSLLQQGNTIYF

J gene: TRBJ2-7
clone size: -
V gene: TRBV27
D gene: TRBD2
CDR3 DNA: TGTGCCAGCAGTTGGTCTAGCGGGCACTACGAGCAGTACTTC
CDR3 protein: CASSWSSGHYEQYF

J gene: TRBJ2-6
clone size: few
V gene: TRBV4-3
D gene: -
CDR3 DNA: TGCGCCAGCAGCCATAGGGACTCTGGGGCCAACGTCCTGACTTTC
CDR3 protein: CASSHRDSGANVLTF

J gene: TRBJ2-3
clone size: few
V gene: TRBV20-1
D gene: -
CDR3 DNA: TGCAGTGCTACCAGGCCCGAGGCGACAGATACGCAGTATTTT
CDR3 protein: CSATRPEATDTQYF

J gene: TRBJ1-1
clone size: few
V gene: TRBV4-2
D gene: -
CDR3 DNA: TGTGCCAGCAGCCACGAACAGGTTAACACTGAAGCTTTCTTT
CDR3 protein: CASSHEQVNTEAFF

J gene: TRBJ2-5
clone size: many
V gene: TRBV12-3/TRBV12-4
D gene: TRBD1
CDR3 DNA: TGTGCCAGCAGCTTAGGGGGCAGGGGGACCCAAGAGACCCAGTACTTC
CDR3 protein: CASSLGGRGTQETQYF

J gene: TRBJ2-2
clone size: -
V gene: TRBV6-5
D gene: -
CDR3 DNA: TGTGCCAGCAGTTACCCCACTACGGGGTCCGGGGAGCTGTTTTTT
CDR3 protein: CASSYPTTGSGELFF

J gene: TRBJ2-7
clone size: many
V gene: TRBV23-1
D gene: TRBD1
CDR3 DNA: TGCGCCAGCAGTCTGAGGGGGCCTGCGTTCTACGAGCAGTACTTC
CDR3 protein: CASSLRGPAFYEQYF